The clone carrying this T cell receptor (beta chain) has only a few counts. Assay used: immunoSEQ multiplex PCR; TCRdb lists only in-frame clones, some missing. The table has under 250,000 clones, 84% seen once. V shed 0 bases, J shed 4 bases, and the junction held 4 bases outside the gene matches. The V gene's germline CDR1 is SGHDT and CDR2 YYEEEE. This CDR3 comprises 15 residues. This entry comes from a study of blood T cell repertoires in COVID-19. The chain has TRBV5-6 and TRBJ2-1, with 7 bases that match TRBD2. This TCR came from a man aged 50 to 59 with active or convalescent COVID-19. Sequencing input: peripheral blood. The CDR3 DNA is TGTGCCAGCAGCTTGGGCGGGAGTATGTACAATGAGCAGTTCTTC. Amino acids: CASSLGGSMYNEQFF. The full variable domain, in which reference TRBV5-6 and TRBJ2-1 provide the parts outside the CDR3, is DAGVTQSPTHLIKTRGQQVTLRCSPKSGHDTVSWYQQALGQGPQFIFQYYEEEERQRGNFPDRFSGHQFPNYSSELNVNALLLGDSALYLCASSLGGSMYNEQFFGPGTRLTVL.